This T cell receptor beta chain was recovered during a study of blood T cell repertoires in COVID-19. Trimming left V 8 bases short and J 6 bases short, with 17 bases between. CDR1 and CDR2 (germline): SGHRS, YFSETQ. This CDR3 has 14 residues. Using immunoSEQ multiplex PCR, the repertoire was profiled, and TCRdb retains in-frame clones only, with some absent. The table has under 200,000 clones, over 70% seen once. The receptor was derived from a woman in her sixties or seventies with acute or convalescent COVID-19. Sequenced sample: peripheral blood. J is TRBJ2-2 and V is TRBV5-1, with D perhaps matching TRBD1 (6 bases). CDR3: CASRGDTGSGELFF. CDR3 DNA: TGCGCCAGTAGGGGCGATACAGGGTCCGGGGAGCTGTTTTTT.